One and the same sample provided the 20 T cell receptor beta chains below, sequenced in a study of T cells in Graves' hyperthyroidism and ophthalmopathy. Amplified TCR beta CDR3 regions derived from RNA transcripts. A first-round RT-PCR of the TCR CDR3 used the HTBI primer set. In TCRdb, the multiplex PCR reads were re-called with MiXCR into one record per CDR3 protein. This sample has 500,000 to 550,000 distinct CDR3 sequences, with more than 20% found just once. The source material was blood. These receptor sequences come from a man younger than 30 with Graves' hyperthyroidism.

This clonotype was counted many times. The chain is built from TRBV6-5 and TRBJ1-5; the D gene is possibly TRBD1 (5 bases). The CDR3 contains 15 residues. V was pared by 0 bases and J by 8 bases, with 14 bases between. The germline gives CDR1 MNHEY, CDR2 SVGAGI. CDR3 region: CASSYSGFPGEPQHF. CDR3 in DNA: TGTGCCAGCAGTTACTCTGGGTTTCCGGGGGAGCCCCAGCATTTT.

Ten or more counts support this clonotype. V gene TRBV12-3 or TRBV12-4 combines with J gene TRBJ2-5, with 8 nucleotides matching TRBD1. The CDR3 has 14 amino acids. V lost 5 bases and J lost 4; bases outside the gene matches: 6. CDR3 amino acids: CASSPTGGGETQYF. The CDR3 nucleotides are TGTGCCAGCAGTCCTACAGGGGGTGGAGAGACCCAGTACTTC.

This clonotype was counted many times. The V and J genes are TRBV12-3 or TRBV12-4 and TRBJ1-1; no reliable D call. The CDR3 has 13 amino acids. The germline V and J ends were trimmed by 4 bases and 4 bases, with 10 bases remaining between them. The CDR3 nucleotides read TGTGCCAGCAGTTCCAACGGACTCACTGAAGCTTTCTTT. Translated: CASSSNGLTEAFF.

This clonotype was observed many times. The chain employs TRBV6-1 and TRBJ1-1, with D maybe TRBD1 (5 bases). The CDR3 contains 15 residues. Germline V lookup: CDR1 MNHNS, CDR2 SASEGT. V was shortened by 3 bases and J by 3 bases, with 14 bases between the two germline ends. The CDR3 here is CASSDARGRDTEAFF. The CDR3 region has the DNA TGTGCCAGCAGTGATGCCCGGGGCCGGGACACTGAAGCTTTCTTT.

V and J are TRBV20-1 and TRBJ1-1; TRBD1 agrees at 7 bases. The trim removed 4 bases at V and 0 bases at J, leaving 5 bases unmatched. The CDR3 extends over 14 amino acids. CDR1 is DFQATT, CDR2 SNEGSKA, per germline (reference sequence). CDR3 coding DNA: TGCAGTGCTACAGAGACAGGGTTGAACACTGAAGCTTTCTTT. It specifies CSATETGLNTEAFF.

Many counts were recorded for this clonotype. The chain is built from TRBV4-1 and TRBJ1-2, with D possibly matching TRBD1 (6 bases). The ends were cut back, 1 base at V and 4 bases at J, with 19 bases in the middle. Germline CDR1 reads MGHRA; CDR2 reads YSYEKL. This CDR3 spans 17 amino acids. In DNA, the CDR3 is TGCGCCAGCAGCCAAGCCCGTTTACAGGGCGGGAGCTATGGCTACACCTTC. This translates into CASSQARLQGGSYGYTF.

This clonotype was recorded many times. The chain employs TRBV28 and TRBJ1-2; D perhaps matches TRBD1 (5 bases). This CDR3 region has 13 residues. Germline CDR1 reads MDHEN; CDR2 reads SYDVKM. V was trimmed by 6 bases and J by 3 bases, leaving 11 bases between them. In DNA, the CDR3 is TGTGCCAGCAGAGACCGACAGTACTATGGCTACACCTTC. Protein: CASRDRQYYGYTF.

The V call is TRBV3-1, the J call TRBJ1-2; TRBD1 matches at 7 bases. Germline V gene sequence: CDR1 LGHDT, CDR2 YNNKEL (reference sequence). The V gene end was trimmed by 6 bases and the J gene end by 5 bases; junction bases not matched to a gene: 3. This CDR3 has 12 residues. The CDR3 here is CASRSRGYGYTF. The CDR3 coding sequence is TGTGCCAGCAGATCCAGGGGGTATGGCTACACCTTC.

This clonotype has ten or more counts. The rearrangement joins TRBV6-5 to TRBJ1-2; D is ambiguous. V was shortened by 0 bases and J by 7 bases, with 15 bases between the two germline ends. CDR1 is MNHEY, CDR2 SVGAGI, per germline. The CDR3 has 15 amino acids. Here the CDR3 reads CASSYSRGRESGYTF. DNA for the CDR3: TGTGCCAGCAGTTACTCGCGGGGAAGGGAAAGTGGCTACACCTTC.

Of note for this clonotype: A read error may be the cause here, since a much bigger clone is one base away. The conserved final phenylalanine or tryptophan is absent from the CDR3, which likely points to a read error. This sequence joins TRBV7-2 and TRBJ1-3, with D possibly matching TRBD1 (5 bases). The CDR3 contains 13 residues. Germline CDR1 is SGHTA and CDR2 is FQGNSA. Trimming cost V 4 bases and J 8 bases, with 12 bases left between them. This CDR3 reads CASSYKTGHTIYL. The CDR3 DNA reads TGTGCCAGCAGCTACAAAACGGGGCACACCATATATTTG.

V is TRBV28 and J is TRBJ1-5; 7 bases map to TRBD1. Germline loops: CDR1 MDHEN, CDR2 SYDVKM. This CDR3 comprises 14 residues. V was pared by 4 bases and J by 5 bases, with 5 bases of the junction left unmatched. CDR3 in DNA: TGTGCCAGCAGTTCGGGACAGTCTCATCAGCCCCAGCATTTT. The encoded protein is CASSSGQSHQPQHF. Combining the CDR3 with reference TRBV28 and TRBJ1-5 gives the whole variable domain DVKVTQSSRYLVKRTGEKVFLECVQDMDHENMFWYRQDPGLGLRLIYFSYDVKMKEKGDIPEGYSVSREKKERFSLILESASTNQTSMYLCASSSGQSHQPQHFGDGTRLSIL.

This clonotype was seen ten or more times. The rearrangement links TRBV12-5 to TRBJ2-5, with 13 positions matching TRBD2. Germline V CDR1 and CDR2: LGHNT, FRNRAP. The CDR3 is 18 residues long. V was pared by 2 bases and J by 1 base, with 7 bases of the junction left unmatched. CDR3 sequence: CASGLLPGLAGTQETQYF. In nucleotides, the CDR3 is TGTGCTAGTGGTTTGCTTCCGGGACTAGCGGGGACCCAAGAGACCCAGTACTTC.

This clonotype was seen more than once but under ten times. This CDR3 fails to terminate in the conserved phenylalanine or tryptophan, so it likely reflects a read error. This chain connects TRBV28 to TRBJ2-7; D possibly corresponds to TRBD2 (6 bases). Per the germline V gene, CDR1 is MDHEN and CDR2 is SYDVKM. The CDR3 has 14 residues. Trimming took 3 bases from V and 2 from J, leaving 11 bases between them. For the CDR3, the DNA is TGTGCCAGCAGTTTCCACGGGGGTACCTACGAGCAGTACTCC. Translation gives CASSFHGGTYEQYS.

A few counts support this clonotype. The chain joins TRBV30 to TRBJ2-7; 7 bases map to TRBD2. The CDR3 covers 14 residues. J lost 2 bases, V lost 3 bases, and 7 bases had no gene match. Germline CDR1 and CDR2: GTSNPN and SVGIG (reference sequence). As DNA, the CDR3 is TGTGCCTGGAGGTCCGGGGAGGGCCCCTACGAGCAGTACTTC. This encodes CAWRSGEGPYEQYF.

This clonotype has a count of ten or more. The chain recombines TRBV12-3 or TRBV12-4 with TRBJ1-2; D is ambiguous. There are 14 residues in the CDR3. V dropped 0 bases and J dropped 8 bases, with 13 bases sitting between them. CDR3 DNA sequence: TGTGCCAGCAGTTTAGCGCTTGTTTTGGGGGGCTACACCTTC. Translation gives CASSLALVLGGYTF.

J is TRBJ2-7 and V is TRBV12-3 or TRBV12-4; D perhaps matches TRBD2 (6 bases). Trimming stripped 3 bases from V and 2 bases from J, with 17 bases between. There are 16 residues in the CDR3. The CDR3 DNA sequence: TGTGCCAGCAGTTTTCGAGGTAGCGGAAAAACCTACGAGCAGTACTTC. Protein sequence: CASSFRGSGKTYEQYF.

This clonotype was detected a few times. The chain recombines TRBV10-3 with TRBJ2-1; D not resolved. Germline CDR1 and CDR2: ENHRY and SYGVKD. Trimming left V 0 bases short and J 8 bases short, with 8 bases between. The CDR3 loop spans 13 amino acids. CDR3 sequence reads: CAISESPLHEQFF. Here the CDR3 DNA reads TGTGCCATCAGTGAGTCACCACTACATGAGCAGTTCTTC.

Regarding this clonotype: A junction end diverges from the germline sequence, so it may reflect a read error. The chain has TRBV13 and TRBJ2-2, with 12 positions matching TRBD2. CDR1 is PRHDT, CDR2 FYEKMQ, per germline (reference sequence). CDR3 length equals 16 residues. CDR3 nucleotides: TGTGCCTGCAGCACCGGACTAGCGGGAAACACCGGGGAGCTGTTTTTT. Its protein is CACSTGLAGNTGELFF.

V usage is TRBV29-1 and J usage is TRBJ2-5, with 11 positions matching TRBD1. V lost 4 bases and J lost 4; bases outside the gene matches: 2. The germline gives CDR1 SQVTM, CDR2 ANQGSEA. The CDR3 sequence is 13 residues long. CDR3 in DNA: TGCAGCGTTGCGGACAGGGGGCGAGAGACCCAGTACTTC. It codes for CSVADRGRETQYF.

V gene TRBV11-2 combines with J gene TRBJ2-7, with D possibly being TRBD1 (5 bases). CDR1 is SGHAT and CDR2 is FQNNGV in the germline V gene. The CDR3 spans 16 residues. Deletions cut 1 base from V and 2 bases from J, with 15 bases between. CDR3: CASSLGQGLSPYEQYF. CDR3 in DNA: TGTGCCAGCAGCTTAGGCCAGGGTCTTTCACCCTACGAGCAGTACTTC.